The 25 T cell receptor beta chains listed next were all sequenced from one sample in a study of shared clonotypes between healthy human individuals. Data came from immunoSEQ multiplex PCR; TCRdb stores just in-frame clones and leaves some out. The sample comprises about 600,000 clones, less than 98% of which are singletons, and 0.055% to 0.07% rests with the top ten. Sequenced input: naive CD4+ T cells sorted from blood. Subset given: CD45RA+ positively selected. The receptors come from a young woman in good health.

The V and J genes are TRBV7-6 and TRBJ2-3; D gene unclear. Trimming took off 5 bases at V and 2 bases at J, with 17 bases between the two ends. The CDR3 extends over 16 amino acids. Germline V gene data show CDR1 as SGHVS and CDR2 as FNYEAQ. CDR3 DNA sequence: TGTGCCAGCAGCCCCGGACGCCTGAGACTCACAGATACGCAGTATTTT. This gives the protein CASSPGRLRLTDTQYF.

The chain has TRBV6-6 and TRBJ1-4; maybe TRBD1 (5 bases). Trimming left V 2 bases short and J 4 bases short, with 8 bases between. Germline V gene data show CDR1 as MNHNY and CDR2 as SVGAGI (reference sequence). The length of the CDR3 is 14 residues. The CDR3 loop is CASSYGTGNEKLFF. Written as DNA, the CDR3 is TGTGCCAGCAGTTACGGGACGGGTAATGAAAAACTGTTTTTT.

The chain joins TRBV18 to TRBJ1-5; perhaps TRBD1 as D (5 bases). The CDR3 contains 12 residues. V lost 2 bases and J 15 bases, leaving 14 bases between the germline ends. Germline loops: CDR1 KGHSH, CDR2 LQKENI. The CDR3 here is CASSPDRDLMHF. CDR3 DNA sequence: TGTGCCAGCTCACCAGATAGGGACTTAATGCATTTT.

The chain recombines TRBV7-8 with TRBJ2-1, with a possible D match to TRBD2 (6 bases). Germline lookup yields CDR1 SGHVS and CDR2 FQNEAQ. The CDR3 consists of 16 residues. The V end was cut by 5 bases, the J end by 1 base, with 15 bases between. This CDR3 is CASSETNGGSYNEQFF. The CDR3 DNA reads TGTGCCAGCAGCGAAACTAACGGGGGATCCTACAATGAGCAGTTCTTC.

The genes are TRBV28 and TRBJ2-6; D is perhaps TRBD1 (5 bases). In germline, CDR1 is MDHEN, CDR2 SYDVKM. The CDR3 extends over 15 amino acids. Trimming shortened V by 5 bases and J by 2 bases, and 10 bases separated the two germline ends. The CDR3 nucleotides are TGTGCCAGCAGTCACACAGGAACTGGGGCCAACGTCCTGACTTTC. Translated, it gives CASSHTGTGANVLTF.

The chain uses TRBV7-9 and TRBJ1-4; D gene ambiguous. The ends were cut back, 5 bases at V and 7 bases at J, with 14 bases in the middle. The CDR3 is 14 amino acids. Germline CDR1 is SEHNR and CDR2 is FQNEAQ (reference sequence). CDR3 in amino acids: CASSRLFNGEKLFF. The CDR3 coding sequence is TGTGCCAGCAGCCGGTTATTCAATGGTGAAAAACTGTTTTTT.

As DNA, the CDR3 is TGTGCCTGGAGTAGGGGACTAGCAGTCGATGAGCAGTTCTTC. This translates into CAWSRGLAVDEQFF. This chain links TRBV30 with TRBJ2-1; 9 bases align to TRBD2. Germline V CDR1 and CDR2: GTSNPN, SVGIG (reference sequence). The CDR3 is 14 amino acids. Trimming at V came to 2 bases and at J to 8 bases, leaving 7 bases not matched to a gene.

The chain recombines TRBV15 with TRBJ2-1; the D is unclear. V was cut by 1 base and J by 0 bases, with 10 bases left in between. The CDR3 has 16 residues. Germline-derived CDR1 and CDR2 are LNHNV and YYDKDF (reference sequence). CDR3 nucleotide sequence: TGTGCCACCAGCAGAGCGTTATTCAGCTCCTACAATGAGCAGTTCTTC. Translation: CATSRALFSSYNEQFF. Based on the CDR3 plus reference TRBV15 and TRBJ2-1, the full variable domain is DAMVIQNPRYQVTQFGKPVTLSCSQTLNHNVMYWYQQKSSQAPKLLFHYYDKDFNNEADTPDNFQSRRPNTSFCFLDIRSPGLGDTAMYLCATSRALFSSYNEQFFGPGTRLTVL.

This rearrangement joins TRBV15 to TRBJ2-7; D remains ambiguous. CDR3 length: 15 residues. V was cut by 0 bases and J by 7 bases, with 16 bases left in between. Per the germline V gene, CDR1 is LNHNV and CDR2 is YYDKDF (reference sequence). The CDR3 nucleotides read TGTGCCACCAGCAGAGATCGGTCCGGTCCTAGGGAGCAGTACTTC. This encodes CATSRDRSGPREQYF.

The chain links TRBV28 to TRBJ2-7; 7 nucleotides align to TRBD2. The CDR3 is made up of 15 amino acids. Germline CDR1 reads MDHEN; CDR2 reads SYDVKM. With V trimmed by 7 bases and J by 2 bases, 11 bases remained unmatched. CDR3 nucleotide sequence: TGTGCCAGCACCGTTGGCGCTAGCGGAACCTACGAGCAGTACTTC. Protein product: CASTVGASGTYEQYF.

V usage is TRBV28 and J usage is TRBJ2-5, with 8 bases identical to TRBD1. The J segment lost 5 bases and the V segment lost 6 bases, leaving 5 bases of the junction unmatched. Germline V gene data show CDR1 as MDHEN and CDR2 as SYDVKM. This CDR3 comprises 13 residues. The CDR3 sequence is CASRPQGVETQYF. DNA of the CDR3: TGTGCCAGCAGACCACAGGGGGTGGAGACCCAGTACTTC.

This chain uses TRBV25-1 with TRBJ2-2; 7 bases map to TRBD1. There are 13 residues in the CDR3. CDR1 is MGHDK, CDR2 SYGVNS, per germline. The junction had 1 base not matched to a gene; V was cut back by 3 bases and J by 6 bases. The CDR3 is CASSDRGSGELFF. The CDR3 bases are TGTGCCAGCAGTGACAGGGGGTCCGGGGAGCTGTTTTTT.

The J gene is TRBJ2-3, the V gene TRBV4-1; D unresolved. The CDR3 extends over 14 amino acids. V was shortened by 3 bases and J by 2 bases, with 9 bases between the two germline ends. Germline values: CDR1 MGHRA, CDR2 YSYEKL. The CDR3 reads CASSQNPDTDTQYF. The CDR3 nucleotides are TGCGCCAGCAGCCAGAATCCAGACACAGATACGCAGTATTTT.

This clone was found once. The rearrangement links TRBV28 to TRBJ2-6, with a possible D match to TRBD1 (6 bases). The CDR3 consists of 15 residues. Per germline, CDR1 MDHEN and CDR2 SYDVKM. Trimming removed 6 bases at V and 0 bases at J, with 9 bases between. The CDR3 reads CASSGQNSGANVLTF. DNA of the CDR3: TGTGCCAGCAGCGGACAGAACTCTGGGGCCAACGTCCTGACTTTC.

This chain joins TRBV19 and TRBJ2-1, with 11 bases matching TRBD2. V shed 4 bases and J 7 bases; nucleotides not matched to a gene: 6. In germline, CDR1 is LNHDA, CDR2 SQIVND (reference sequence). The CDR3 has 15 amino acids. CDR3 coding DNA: TGTGCCAGTAGTACCACTAGCGGGAGTCTGAATGAGCAGTTCTTC. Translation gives CASSTTSGSLNEQFF.

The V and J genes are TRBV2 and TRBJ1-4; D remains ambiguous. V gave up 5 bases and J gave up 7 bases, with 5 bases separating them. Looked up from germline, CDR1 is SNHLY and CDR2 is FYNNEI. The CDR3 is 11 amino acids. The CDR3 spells CASSQSEKLFF. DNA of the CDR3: TGTGCCAGCAGTCAAAGTGAAAAACTGTTTTTT. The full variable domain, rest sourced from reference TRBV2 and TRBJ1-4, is EPEVTQTPSHQVTQMGQEVILRCVPISNHLYFYWYRQILGQKVEFLVSFYNNEISEKSEIFDDQFSVERPDGSNFTLKIRSTKLEDSAMYFCASSQSEKLFFGSGTQLSVL.

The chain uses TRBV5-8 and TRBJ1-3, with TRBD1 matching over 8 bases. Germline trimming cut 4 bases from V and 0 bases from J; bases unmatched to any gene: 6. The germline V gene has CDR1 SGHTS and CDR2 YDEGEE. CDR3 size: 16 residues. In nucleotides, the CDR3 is TGTGCCAGCAGCATCTACAGGGGGGGCTCTGGAAACACCATATATTTT. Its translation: CASSIYRGGSGNTIYF. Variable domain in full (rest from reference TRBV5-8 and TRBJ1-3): EAGVTQSPTHLIKTRGQQATLRCSPISGHTSVYWYQQALGLGLQFLLWYDEGEERNRGNFPPRFSGRQFPNYSSELNVNALELEDSALYLCASSIYRGGSGNTIYFGEGSWLTVV.

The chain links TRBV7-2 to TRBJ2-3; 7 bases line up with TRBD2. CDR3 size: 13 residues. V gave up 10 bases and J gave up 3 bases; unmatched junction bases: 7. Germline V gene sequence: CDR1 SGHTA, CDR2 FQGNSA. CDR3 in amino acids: CATAGVGTDTQYF. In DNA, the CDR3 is TGTGCCACTGCGGGAGTCGGGACAGATACGCAGTATTTT.

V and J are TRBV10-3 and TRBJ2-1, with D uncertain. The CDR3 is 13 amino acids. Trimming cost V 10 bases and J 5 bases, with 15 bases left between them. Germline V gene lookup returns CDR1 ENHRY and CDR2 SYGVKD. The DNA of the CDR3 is TGTGCCACCGCGCGGCGTGAAAACAATGAGCAGTTCTTC. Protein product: CATARRENNEQFF.

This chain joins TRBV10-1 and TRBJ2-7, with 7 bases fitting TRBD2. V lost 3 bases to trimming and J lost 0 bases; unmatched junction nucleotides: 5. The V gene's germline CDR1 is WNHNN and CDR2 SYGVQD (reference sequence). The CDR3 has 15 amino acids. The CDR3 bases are TGCGCCAGCAGTGACCGAAGCGGGGTCTCCTACGAGCAGTACTTC. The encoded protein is CASSDRSGVSYEQYF.

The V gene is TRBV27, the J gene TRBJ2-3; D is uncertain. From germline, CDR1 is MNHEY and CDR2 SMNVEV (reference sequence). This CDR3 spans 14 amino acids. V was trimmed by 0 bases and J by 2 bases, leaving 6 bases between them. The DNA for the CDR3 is TGTGCCAGCAGTTTATCTCATGACACAGATACGCAGTATTTT. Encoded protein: CASSLSHDTDTQYF.

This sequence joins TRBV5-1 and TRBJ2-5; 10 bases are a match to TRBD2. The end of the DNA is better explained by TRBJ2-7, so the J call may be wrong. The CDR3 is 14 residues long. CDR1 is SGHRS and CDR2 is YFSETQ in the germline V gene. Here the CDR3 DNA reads TGCGCCAGCAGCTCCGGGACTAGCGACTACGAGCAGTACTTC. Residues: CASSSGTSDYEQYF.

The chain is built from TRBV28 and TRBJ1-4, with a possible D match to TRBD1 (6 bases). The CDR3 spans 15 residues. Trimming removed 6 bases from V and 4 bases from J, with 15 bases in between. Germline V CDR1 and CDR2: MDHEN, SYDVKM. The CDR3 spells CASRHSGTLNEKLFF. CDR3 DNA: TGTGCCAGCAGACACTCCGGGACACTTAATGAAAAACTGTTTTTT.

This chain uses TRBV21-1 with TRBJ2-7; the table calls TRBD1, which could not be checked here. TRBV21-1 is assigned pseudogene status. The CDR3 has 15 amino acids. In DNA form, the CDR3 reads TGTGCCAGCAGCAAATCCTCGACACCTGCCTACGAGCAGTACTTC. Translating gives CASSKSSTPAYEQYF.

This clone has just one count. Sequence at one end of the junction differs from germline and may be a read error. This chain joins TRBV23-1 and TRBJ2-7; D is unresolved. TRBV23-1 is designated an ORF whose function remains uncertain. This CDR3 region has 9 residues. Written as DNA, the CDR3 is TGCGCCAGCAGTCAGGTCCGGGACTTC. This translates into CASSQVRDF.